This T cell receptor beta chain was recovered during a study of shared clonotypes between healthy human individuals. Study-wide context: A couple of female and three male donors aged 18 to 49 were enrolled. Study outcomes and limitations: In having few donors, the study represented limited genetic and exposure-history diversity. Among donors, clonotype sharing was expected to be affected by sequencing depth.

This CDR3 is built from 17 residues. Germline values: CDR1 SGHDT, CDR2 YYEEEE. Trimming cost V 0 bases and J 3 bases, with 15 bases left between them. At deep level, the assay was performed. This table comes from immunoSEQ multiplex PCR, and its TCRdb copy is limited to in-frame clones, with some not included. The table lists 470,000 or so clones, almost 80% of them singletons. A remark on this clone: The antigen is undetermined.

This receptor was taken from a woman aged 40 to 50 in good health. Some clones in this sample may be carry-over from other donors' samples. The sequenced sample was PBMCs. V usage is TRBV5-6 and J usage is TRBJ2-2, with a weak D call TRBD2 (5 bases). The CDR3 here is CASSLGLAGWDTGELFF. The CDR3 bases are TGTGCCAGCAGCTTGGGTTTGGCGGGCTGGGACACCGGGGAGCTGTTTTTT.